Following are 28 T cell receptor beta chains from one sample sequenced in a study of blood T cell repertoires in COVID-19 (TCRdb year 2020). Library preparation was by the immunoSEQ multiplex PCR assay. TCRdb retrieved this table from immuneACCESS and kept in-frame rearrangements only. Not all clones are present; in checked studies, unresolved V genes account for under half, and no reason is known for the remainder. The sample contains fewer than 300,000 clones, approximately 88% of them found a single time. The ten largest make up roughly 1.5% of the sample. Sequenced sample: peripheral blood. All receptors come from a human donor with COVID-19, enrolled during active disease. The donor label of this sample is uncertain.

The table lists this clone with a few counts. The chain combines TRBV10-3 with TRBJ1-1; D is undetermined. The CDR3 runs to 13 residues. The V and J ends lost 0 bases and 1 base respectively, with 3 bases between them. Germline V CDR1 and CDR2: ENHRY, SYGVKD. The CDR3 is CAISESGNTEAFF. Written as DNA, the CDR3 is TGTGCCATCAGTGAGTCCGGGAACACTGAAGCTTTCTTT.

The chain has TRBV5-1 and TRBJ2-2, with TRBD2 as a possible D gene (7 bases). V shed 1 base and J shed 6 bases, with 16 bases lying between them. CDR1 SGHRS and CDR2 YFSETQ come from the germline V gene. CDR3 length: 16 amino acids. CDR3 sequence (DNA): TGCGCCAGCAGCTTGTCCCTAAGGGGGGGCCCCGGGGAGCTGTTTTTT. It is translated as CASSLSLRGGPGELFF.

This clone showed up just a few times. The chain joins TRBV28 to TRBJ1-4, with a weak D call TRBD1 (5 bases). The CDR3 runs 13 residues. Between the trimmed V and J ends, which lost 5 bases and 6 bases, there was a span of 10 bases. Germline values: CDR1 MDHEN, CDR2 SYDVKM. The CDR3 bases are TGTGCCAGCAGTCCCCCAGGGTATGAAAAACTGTTTTTT. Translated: CASSPPGYEKLFF.

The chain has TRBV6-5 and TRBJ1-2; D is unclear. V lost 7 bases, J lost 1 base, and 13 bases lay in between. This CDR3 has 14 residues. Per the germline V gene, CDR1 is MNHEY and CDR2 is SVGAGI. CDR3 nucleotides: TGTGCCAGCACTCAATCCCAGGTTAACTATGGCTACACCTTC. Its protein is CASTQSQVNYGYTF.

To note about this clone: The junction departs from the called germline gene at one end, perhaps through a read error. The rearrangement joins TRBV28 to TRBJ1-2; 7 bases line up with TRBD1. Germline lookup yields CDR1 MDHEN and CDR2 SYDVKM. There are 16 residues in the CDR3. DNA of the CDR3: TGTGCCAGCAGTTTAAACCCCGGGACAGCTAACTACGGCTACACCTTC. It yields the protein CASSLNPGTANYGYTF.

CDR3 sequence reads: CASRSDRSNNQPQHF. Here the CDR3 DNA reads TGTGCCAGCAGGTCGGACAGGTCCAACAATCAGCCCCAGCATTTT. The chain recombines TRBV28 with TRBJ1-5; 7 bases map to TRBD1. The CDR3 runs 15 residues. Germline-derived CDR1 and CDR2 are MDHEN and SYDVKM. V shed 6 bases, J shed 3 bases, and the junction held 8 bases outside the gene matches.

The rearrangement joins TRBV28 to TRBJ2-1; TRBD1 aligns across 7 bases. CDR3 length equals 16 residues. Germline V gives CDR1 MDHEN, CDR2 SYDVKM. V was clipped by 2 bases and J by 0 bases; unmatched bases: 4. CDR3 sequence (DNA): TGTGCCAGCAGTTTAACTGGGGACAGCTCCTACAATGAGCAGTTCTTC. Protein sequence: CASSLTGDSSYNEQFF.

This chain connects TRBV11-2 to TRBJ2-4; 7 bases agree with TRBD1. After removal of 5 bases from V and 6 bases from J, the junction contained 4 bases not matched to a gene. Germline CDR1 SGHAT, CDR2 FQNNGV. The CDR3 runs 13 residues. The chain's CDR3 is CASSPGTANIQYF. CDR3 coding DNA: TGTGCCAGCAGCCCAGGGACAGCAAACATTCAGTACTTC.

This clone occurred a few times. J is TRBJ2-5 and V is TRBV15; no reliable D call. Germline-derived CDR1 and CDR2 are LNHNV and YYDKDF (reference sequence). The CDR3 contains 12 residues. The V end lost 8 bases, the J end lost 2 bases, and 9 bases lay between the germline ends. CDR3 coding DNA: TGTGCCACCCCGCGGATTCAAGAGACCCAGTACTTC. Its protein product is CATPRIQETQYF.

In DNA form, the CDR3 reads TGCAGCGCTGGGCAGGGCCCCCCCTACGAGCAGTACTTC. Protein sequence: CSAGQGPPYEQYF. The chain links TRBV29-1 to TRBJ2-7; possibly TRBD1 for D (5 bases). Trimming stripped 7 bases from V and 2 bases from J, with 15 bases between. The CDR3 runs to 13 residues. Germline V gene data show CDR1 as SQVTM and CDR2 as ANQGSEA.

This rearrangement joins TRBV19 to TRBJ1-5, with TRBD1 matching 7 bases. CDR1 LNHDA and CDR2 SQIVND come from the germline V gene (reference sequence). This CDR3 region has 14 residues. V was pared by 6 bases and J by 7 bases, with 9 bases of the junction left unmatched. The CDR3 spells CASRQTGTNQPQHF. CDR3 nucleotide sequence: TGTGCCAGTAGGCAGACAGGGACGAACCAGCCCCAGCATTTT.

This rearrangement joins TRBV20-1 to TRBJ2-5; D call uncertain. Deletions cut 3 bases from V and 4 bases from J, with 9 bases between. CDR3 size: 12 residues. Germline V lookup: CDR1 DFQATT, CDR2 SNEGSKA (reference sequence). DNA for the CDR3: TGCAGTGCTAGTTACTCGGTAGAGACCCAGTACTTC. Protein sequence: CSASYSVETQYF.

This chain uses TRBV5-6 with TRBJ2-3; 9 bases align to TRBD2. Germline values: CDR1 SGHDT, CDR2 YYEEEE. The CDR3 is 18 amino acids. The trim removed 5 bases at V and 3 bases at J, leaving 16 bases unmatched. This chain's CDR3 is CASRERGGRGEDTDTQYF. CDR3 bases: TGTGCCAGCAGGGAGAGGGGCGGGAGGGGAGAAGATACAGATACGCAGTATTTT.

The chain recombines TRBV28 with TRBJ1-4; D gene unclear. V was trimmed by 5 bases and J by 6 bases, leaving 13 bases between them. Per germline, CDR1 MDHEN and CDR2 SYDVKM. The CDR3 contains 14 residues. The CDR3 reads CASSDGISYEKLFF. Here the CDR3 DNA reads TGTGCCAGCAGTGACGGGATTAGTTATGAAAAACTGTTTTTT.

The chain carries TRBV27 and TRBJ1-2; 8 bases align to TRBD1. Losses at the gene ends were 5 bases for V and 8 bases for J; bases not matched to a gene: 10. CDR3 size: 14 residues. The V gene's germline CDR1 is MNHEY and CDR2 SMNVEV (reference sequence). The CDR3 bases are TGTGCCAGCAGTCCGTTGACAGGGGCGCACGGCTACACCTTC. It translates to CASSPLTGAHGYTF.

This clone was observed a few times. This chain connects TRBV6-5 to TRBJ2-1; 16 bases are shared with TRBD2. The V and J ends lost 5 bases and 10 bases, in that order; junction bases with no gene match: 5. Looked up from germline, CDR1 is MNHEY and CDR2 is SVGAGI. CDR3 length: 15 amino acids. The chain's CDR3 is CASSMGLAGGREQFF. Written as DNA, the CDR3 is TGTGCCAGCAGTATGGGACTAGCGGGAGGGAGGGAGCAGTTCTTC.

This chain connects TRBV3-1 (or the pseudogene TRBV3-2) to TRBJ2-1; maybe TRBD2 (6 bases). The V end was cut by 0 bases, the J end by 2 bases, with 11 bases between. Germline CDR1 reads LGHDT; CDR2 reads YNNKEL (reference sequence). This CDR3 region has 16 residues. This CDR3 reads CASSQEKLATYNEQFF. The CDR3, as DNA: TGTGCCAGCAGCCAAGAAAAGCTAGCGACCTACAATGAGCAGTTCTTC.

The CDR3 is CASSLARGTYNEQFF. As DNA, the CDR3 is TGCGCCAGCAGCTTGGCCAGGGGCACCTACAATGAGCAGTTCTTC. The rearrangement uses TRBV5-1 and TRBJ2-1; a possible D gene is TRBD1 (6 bases). The V gene lost 0 bases and the J gene lost 2 bases, with 9 bases spanning the gap. The CDR3 is 15 amino acids. The germline CDR1 and CDR2 sequences are SGHRS and YFSETQ.

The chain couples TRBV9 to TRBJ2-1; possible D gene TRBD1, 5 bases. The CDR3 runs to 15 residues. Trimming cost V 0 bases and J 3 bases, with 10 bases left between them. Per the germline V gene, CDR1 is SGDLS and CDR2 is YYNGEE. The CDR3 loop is CASSVGGGVYNEQFF. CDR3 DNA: TGTGCCAGCAGCGTAGGGGGCGGAGTCTACAATGAGCAGTTCTTC.

The CDR3 bases are TGTGCCAGTAGTTCCAGGGACTCCTACAATGAGCAGTTCTTC. Its translation: CASSSRDSYNEQFF. The V and J genes are TRBV19 and TRBJ2-1, with D possibly being TRBD1 (5 bases). CDR3 length equals 14 residues. Trimming took 5 bases from V and 0 from J, leaving 8 bases between them. Germline CDR1 reads LNHDA; CDR2 reads SQIVND (reference sequence). The full variable domain, completed using reference TRBV19 and TRBJ2-1, is DGGITQSPKYLFRKEGQNVTLSCEQNLNHDAMYWYRQDPGQGLRLIYYSQIVNDFQKGDIAEGYSVSREKKESFPLTVTSAQKNPTAFYLCASSSRDSYNEQFFGPGTRLTVL.

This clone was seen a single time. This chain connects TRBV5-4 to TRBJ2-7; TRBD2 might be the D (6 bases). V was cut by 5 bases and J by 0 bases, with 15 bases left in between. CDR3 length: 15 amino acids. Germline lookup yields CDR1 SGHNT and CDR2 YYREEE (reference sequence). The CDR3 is CASRGGVLLSYEQYF. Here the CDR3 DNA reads TGTGCCAGCAGGGGAGGTGTTCTTCTCTCCTACGAGCAGTACTTC.

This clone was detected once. This CDR3 is CASTKGGTASPLHF. The CDR3 nucleotides are TGTGCCAGTACCAAGGGCGGGACCGCTTCACCCCTCCACTTT. The chain carries TRBV19 and TRBJ1-6; possibly TRBD1 for D (5 bases). Germline CDR1 is LNHDA and CDR2 is SQIVND (reference sequence). V was trimmed by 7 bases and J by 9 bases, leaving 16 bases between them. The CDR3 is 14 amino acids.

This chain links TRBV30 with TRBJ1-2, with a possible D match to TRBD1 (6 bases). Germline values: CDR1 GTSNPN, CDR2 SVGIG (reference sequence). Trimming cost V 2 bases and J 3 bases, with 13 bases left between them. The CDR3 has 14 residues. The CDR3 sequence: CAWSKNQGYYGYTF. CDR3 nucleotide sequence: TGTGCCTGGAGTAAGAACCAGGGGTACTATGGCTACACCTTC.

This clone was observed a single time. CDR3 coding DNA: TGTGCCAGCAGCTTGGTCGGGACACCGGCCTACGAGCAGTACTTC. This encodes CASSLVGTPAYEQYF. This chain joins TRBV5-8 and TRBJ2-7, with D perhaps matching TRBD1 (6 bases). The CDR3 covers 15 residues. Germline CDR1 reads SGHTS; CDR2 reads YDEGEE. Deletions cut 0 bases from V and 2 bases from J, with 12 bases between.

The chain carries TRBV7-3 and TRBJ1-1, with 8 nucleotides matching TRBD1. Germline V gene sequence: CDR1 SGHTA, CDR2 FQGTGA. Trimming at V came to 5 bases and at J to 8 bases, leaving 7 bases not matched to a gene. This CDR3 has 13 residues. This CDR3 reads CASSESSGGEAFF. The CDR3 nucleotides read TGTGCCAGCAGCGAGTCATCAGGGGGCGAAGCTTTCTTT.

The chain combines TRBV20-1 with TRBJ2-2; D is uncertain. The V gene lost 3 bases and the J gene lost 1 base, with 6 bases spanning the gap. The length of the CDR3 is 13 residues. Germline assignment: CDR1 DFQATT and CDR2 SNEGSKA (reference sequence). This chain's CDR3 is CSASPGNTGELFF. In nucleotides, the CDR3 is TGCAGTGCTAGTCCGGGGAACACCGGGGAGCTGTTTTTT.

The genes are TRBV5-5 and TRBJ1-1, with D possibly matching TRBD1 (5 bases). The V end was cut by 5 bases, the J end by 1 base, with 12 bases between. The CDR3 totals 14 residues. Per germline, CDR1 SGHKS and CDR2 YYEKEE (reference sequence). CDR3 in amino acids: CASSLSRENTEAFF. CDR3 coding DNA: TGTGCCAGCAGTTTAAGCAGGGAGAACACTGAAGCTTTCTTT.

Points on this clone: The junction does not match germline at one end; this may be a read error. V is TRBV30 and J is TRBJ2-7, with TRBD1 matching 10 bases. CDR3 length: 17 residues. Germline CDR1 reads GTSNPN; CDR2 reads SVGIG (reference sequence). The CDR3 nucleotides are TGTGCCTGGAGTGACTTTACCCCCGGACAGGGGGTTTCGGTCAGTGGCTTC. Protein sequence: CAWSDFTPGQGVSVSGF.